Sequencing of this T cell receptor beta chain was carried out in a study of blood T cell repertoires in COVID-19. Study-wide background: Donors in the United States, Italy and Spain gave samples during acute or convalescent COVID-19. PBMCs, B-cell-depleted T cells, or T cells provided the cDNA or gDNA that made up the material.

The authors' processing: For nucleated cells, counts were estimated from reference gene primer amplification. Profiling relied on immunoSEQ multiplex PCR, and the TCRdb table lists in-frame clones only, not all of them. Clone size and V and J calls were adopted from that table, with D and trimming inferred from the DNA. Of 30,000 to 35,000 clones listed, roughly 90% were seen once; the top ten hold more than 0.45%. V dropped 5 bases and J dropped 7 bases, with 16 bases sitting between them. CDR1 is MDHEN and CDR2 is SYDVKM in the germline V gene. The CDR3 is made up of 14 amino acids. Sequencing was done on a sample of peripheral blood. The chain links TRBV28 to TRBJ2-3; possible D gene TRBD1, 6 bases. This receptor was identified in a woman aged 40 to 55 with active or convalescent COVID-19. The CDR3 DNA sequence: TGTGCCAGCAGTCCTTGGACAGACGTTAATACGCAGTATTTT. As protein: CASSPWTDVNTQYF.